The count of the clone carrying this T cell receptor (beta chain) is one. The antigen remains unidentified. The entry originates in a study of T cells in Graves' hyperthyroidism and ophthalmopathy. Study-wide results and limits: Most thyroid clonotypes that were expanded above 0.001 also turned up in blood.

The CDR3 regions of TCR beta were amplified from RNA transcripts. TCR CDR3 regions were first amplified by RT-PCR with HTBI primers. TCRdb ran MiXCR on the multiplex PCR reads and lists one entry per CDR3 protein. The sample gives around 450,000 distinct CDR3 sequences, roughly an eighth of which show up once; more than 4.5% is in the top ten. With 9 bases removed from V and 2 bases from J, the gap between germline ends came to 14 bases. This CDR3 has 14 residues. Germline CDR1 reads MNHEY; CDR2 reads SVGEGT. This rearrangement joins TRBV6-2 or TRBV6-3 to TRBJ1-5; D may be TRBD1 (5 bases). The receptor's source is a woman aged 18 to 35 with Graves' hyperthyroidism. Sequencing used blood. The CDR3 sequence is CASSGRDGNQPQHF. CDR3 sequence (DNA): TGTGCCAGTAGCGGGAGGGACGGCAATCAGCCCCAGCATTTT.